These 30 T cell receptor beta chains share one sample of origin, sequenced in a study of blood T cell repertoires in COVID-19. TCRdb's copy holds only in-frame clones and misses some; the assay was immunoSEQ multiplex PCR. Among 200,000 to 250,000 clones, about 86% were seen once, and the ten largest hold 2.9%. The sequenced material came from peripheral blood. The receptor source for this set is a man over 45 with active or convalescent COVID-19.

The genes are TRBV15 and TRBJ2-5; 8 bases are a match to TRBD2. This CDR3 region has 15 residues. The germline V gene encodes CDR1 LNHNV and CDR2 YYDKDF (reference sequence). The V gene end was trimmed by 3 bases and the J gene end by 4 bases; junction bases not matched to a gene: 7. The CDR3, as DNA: TGTGCCACCAGCAGTGGGACTAGTTTGACAGAGACCCAGTACTTC. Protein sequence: CATSSGTSLTETQYF. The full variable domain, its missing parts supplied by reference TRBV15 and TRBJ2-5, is DAMVIQNPRYQVTQFGKPVTLSCSQTLNHNVMYWYQQKSSQAPKLLFHYYDKDFNNEADTPDNFQSRRPNTSFCFLDIRSPGLGDTAMYLCATSSGTSLTETQYFGPGTRLLVL.

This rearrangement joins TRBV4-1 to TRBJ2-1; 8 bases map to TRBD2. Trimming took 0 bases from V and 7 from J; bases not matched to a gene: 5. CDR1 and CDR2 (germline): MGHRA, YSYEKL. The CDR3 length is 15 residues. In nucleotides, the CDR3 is TGCGCCAGCAGCCAAGAAAGCGGGAGCCTTAATGAGCAGTTCTTC. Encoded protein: CASSQESGSLNEQFF.

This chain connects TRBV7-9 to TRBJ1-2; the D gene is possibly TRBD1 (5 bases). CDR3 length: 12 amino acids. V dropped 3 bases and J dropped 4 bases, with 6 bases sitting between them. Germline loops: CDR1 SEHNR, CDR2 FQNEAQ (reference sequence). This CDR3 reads CASSLTVYGYTF. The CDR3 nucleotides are TGTGCCAGCAGCTTGACAGTCTATGGCTACACCTTC.

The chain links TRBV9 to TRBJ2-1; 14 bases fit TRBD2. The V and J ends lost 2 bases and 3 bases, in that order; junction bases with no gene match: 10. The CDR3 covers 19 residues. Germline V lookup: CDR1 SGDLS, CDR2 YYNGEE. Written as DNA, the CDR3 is TGTGCCAGCAGCGTTGACGCCGGGACTAGCGGGAGAATCTACAATGAGCAGTTCTTC. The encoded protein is CASSVDAGTSGRIYNEQFF.

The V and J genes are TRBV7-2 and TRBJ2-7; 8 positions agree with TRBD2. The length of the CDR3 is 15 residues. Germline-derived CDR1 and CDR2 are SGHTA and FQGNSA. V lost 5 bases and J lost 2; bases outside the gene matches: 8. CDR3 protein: CASSTREGSPYEQYF. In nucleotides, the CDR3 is TGTGCCAGCAGCACCCGGGAGGGAAGCCCCTACGAGCAGTACTTC.

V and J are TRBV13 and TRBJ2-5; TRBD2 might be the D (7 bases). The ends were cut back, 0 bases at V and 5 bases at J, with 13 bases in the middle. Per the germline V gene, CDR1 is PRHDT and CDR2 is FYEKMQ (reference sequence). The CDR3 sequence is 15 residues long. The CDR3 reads CASSLGAGAVETQYF. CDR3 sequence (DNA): TGTGCCAGCAGCTTAGGGGCGGGGGCTGTGGAGACCCAGTACTTC.

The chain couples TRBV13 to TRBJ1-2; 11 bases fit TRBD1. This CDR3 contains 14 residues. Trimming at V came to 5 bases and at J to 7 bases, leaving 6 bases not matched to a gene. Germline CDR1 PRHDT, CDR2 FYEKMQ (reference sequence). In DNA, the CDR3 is TGTGCCAGCAGCCCGAGAGGGACAGGGGGTGGCTACACCTTC. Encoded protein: CASSPRGTGGGYTF. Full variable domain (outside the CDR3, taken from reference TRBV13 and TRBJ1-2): AAGVIQSPRHLIKEKRETATLKCYPIPRHDTVYWYQQGPGQDPQFLISFYEKMQSDKGSIPDRFSAQQFSDYHSELNMSSLELGDSALYFCASSPRGTGGGYTFGSGTRLTVV.

Here the CDR3 DNA reads TGTGCCTGGGGCTACCTCAGGGGCGACGAAGTCGCTTTCTTT. Protein product: CAWGYLRGDEVAFF. The J gene is TRBJ1-1, the V gene TRBV30, with D perhaps TRBD1 (6 bases). Per the germline V gene, CDR1 is GTSNPN and CDR2 is SVGIG (reference sequence). V lost 5 bases, J lost 11 bases, and 24 bases lay in between. This CDR3 comprises 14 residues.

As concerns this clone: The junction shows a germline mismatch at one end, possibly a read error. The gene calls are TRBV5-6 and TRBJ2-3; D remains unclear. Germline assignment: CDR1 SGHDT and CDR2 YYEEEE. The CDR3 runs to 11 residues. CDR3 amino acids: CASSSLMTLAF. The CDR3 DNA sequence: TGTGCCAGCAGCTCCCTTATGACTCTCGCTTTT.

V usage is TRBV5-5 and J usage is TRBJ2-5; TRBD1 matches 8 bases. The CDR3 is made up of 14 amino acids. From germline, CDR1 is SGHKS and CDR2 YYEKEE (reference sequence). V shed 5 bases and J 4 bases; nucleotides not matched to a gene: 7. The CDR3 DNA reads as TGTGCCAGCAGATCTACAGGGGGAGGAGAGACCCAGTACTTC. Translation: CASRSTGGGETQYF.

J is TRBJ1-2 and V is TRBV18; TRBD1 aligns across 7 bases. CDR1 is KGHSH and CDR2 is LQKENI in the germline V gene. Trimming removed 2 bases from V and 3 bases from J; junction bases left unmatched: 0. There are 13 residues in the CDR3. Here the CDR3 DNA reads TGTGCCAGCTCACCAGACAGGGACTATGGCTACACCTTC. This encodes CASSPDRDYGYTF.

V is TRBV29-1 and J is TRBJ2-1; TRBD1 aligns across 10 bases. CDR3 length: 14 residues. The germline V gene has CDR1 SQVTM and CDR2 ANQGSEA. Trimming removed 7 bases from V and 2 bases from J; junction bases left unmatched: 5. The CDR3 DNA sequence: TGCAGCGCGGAGGACAGGGGGACCTACAATGAGCAGTTCTTC. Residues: CSAEDRGTYNEQFF.

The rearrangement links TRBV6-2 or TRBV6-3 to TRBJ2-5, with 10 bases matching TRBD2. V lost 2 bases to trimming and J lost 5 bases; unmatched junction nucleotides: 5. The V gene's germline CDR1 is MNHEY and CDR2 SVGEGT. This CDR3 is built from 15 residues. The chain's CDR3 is CASSYLAGVWETQYF. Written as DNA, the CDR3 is TGTGCCAGCAGTTACCTAGCGGGAGTGTGGGAGACCCAGTACTTC.

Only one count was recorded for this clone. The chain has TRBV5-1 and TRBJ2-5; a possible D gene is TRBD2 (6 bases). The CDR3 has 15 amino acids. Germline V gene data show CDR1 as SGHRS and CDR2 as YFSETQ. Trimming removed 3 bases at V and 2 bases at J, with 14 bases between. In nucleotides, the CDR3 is TGCGCCAGCAGCTCGATATCGACTAGTCAAGAGACCCAGTACTTC. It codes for CASSSISTSQETQYF.

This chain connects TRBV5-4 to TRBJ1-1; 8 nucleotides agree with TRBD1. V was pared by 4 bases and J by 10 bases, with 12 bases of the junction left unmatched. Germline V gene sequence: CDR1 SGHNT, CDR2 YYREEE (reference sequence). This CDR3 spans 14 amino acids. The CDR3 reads CASSSDRGLPGAFF. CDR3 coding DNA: TGTGCCAGCAGCAGTGACAGGGGCTTGCCGGGAGCTTTCTTT.

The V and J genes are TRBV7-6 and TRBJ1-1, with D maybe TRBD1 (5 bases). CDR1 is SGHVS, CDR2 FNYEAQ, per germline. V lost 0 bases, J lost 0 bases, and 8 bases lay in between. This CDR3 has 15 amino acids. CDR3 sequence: CASSLAGGLNTEAFF. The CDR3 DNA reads TGTGCCAGCAGCTTAGCGGGGGGTTTGAACACTGAAGCTTTCTTT.

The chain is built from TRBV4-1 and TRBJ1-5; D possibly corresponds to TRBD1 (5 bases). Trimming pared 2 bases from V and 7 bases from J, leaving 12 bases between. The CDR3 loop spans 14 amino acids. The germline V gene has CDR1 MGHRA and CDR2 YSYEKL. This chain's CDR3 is CASSQPDGGQPQHF. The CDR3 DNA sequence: TGCGCCAGCAGCCAACCCGACGGGGGGCAGCCCCAGCATTTT.

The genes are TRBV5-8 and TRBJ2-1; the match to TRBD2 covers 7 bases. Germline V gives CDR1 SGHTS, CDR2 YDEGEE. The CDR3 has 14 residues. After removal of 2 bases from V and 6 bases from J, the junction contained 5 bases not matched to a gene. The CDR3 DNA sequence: TGTGCCAGCAGCTTCGGGGAGGGCCTCAATGAGCAGTTCTTC. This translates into CASSFGEGLNEQFF. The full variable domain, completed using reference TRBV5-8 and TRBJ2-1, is EAGVTQSPTHLIKTRGQQATLRCSPISGHTSVYWYQQALGLGLQFLLWYDEGEERNRGNFPPRFSGRQFPNYSSELNVNALELEDSALYLCASSFGEGLNEQFFGPGTRLTVL.

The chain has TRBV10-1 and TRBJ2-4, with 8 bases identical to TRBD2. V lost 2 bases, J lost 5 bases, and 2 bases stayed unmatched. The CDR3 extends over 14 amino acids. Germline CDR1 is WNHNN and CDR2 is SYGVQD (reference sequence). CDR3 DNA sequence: TGCGCCAGCAGTGAGGCGACTAGCGAAAACATTCAGTACTTC. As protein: CASSEATSENIQYF.

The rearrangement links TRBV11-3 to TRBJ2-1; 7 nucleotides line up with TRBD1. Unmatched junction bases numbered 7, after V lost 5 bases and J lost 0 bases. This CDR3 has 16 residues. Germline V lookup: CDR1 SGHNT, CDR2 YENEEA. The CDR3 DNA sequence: TGTGCCAGCAGCCCCCGGGACAGTAGCTCCTACAATGAGCAGTTCTTC. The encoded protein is CASSPRDSSSYNEQFF.

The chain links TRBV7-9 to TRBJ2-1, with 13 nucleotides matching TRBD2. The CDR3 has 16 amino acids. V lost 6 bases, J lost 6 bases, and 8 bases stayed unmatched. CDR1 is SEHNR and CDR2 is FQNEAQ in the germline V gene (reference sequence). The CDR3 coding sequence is TGTGCCAGCAGTTCCCTGGGACTAGCGGGAAGCAATGAGCAGTTCTTC. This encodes CASSSLGLAGSNEQFF.

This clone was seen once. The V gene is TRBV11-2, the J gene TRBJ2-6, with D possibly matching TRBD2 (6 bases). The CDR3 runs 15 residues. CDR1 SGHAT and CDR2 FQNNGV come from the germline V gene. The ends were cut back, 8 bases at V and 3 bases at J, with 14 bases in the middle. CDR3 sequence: CASVEERVGANVLTF. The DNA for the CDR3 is TGTGCCAGCGTCGAAGAGCGGGTTGGGGCCAACGTCCTGACTTTC.

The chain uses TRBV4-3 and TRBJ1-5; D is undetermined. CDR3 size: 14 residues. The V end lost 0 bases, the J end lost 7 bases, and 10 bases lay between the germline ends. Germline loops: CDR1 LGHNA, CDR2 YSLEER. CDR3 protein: CASSQDRSGQPQHF. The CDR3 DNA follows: TGCGCCAGCAGCCAAGATCGGAGCGGACAGCCCCAGCATTTT.

In nucleotides, the CDR3 is TGTGCCAGCTCGCCAAGACGGACAGGGGGGATCTATGGCTACACCTTC. This codes for CASSPRRTGGIYGYTF. The chain couples TRBV18 to TRBJ1-2, with 10 bases that match TRBD1. The V and J ends lost 6 bases and 4 bases, in that order; junction bases with no gene match: 11. Germline V gene lookup returns CDR1 KGHSH and CDR2 LQKENI. The CDR3 covers 16 residues.

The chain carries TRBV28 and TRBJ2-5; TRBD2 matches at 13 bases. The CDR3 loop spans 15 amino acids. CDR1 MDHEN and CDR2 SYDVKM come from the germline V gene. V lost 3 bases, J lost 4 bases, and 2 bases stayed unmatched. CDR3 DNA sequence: TGTGCCAGCAGTTTGGGGACTAGCGGGGTAGAGACCCAGTACTTC. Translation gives CASSLGTSGVETQYF.

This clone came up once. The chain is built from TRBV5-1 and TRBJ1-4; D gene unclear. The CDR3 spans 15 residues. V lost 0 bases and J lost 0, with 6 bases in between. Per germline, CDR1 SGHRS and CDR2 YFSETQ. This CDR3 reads CASSLGGTTNEKLFF. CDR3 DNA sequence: TGCGCCAGCAGCTTGGGCGGAACAACTAATGAAAAACTGTTTTTT. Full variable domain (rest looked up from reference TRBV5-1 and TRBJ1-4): KAGVTQTPRYLIKTRGQQVTLSCSPISGHRSVSWYQQTPGQGLQFLFEYFSETQRNKGNFPGRFSGRQFSNSRSEMNVSTLELGDSALYLCASSLGGTTNEKLFFGSGTQLSVL.

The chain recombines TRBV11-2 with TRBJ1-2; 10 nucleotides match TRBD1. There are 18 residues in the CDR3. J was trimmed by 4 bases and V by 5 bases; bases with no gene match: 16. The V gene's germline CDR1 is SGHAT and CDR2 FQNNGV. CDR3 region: CASSANLPDRGRGYGYTF. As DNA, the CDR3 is TGTGCCAGCAGCGCGAATTTACCTGACAGGGGGCGGGGCTATGGCTACACCTTC. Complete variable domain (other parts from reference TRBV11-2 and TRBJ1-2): EAGVAQSPRYKIIEKRQSVAFWCNPISGHATLYWYQQILGQGPKLLIQFQNNGVVDDSQLPKDRFSAERLKGVDSTLKIQPAKLEDSAVYLCASSANLPDRGRGYGYTFGSGTRLTVV.

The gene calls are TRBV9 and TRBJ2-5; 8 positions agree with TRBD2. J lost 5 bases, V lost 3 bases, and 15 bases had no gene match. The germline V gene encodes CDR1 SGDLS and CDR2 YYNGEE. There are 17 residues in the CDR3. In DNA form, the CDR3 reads TGTGCCAGCAGCGGGGGGACTAGTGTGCGAGGATGGGAGACCCAGTACTTC. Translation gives CASSGGTSVRGWETQYF.

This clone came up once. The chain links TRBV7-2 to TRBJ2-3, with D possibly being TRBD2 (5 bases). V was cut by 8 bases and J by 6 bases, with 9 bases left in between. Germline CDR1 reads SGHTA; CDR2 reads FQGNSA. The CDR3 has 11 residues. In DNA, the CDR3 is TGTGCCAGCGCGCGGGCGGATACGCAGTATTTT. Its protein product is CASARADTQYF.

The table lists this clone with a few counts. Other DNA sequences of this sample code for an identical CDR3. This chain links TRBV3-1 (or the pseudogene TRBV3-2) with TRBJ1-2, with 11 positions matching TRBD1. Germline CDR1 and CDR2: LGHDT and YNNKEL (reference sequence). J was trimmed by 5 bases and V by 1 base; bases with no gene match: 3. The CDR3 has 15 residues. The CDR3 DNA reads TGTGCCAGCAGCCAAGGGACAGGGGGCGGGTATGGCTACACCTTC. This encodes CASSQGTGGGYGYTF.